This T cell receptor (beta chain) was profiled in a study of neoadjuvant anti-PD-1 for oral cavity cancer. Study-wide context: Before surgery, most patients got three to four biweekly 3 mg/kg nivolumab doses. Overall study results and limits: Post-nivolumab, blood T cell clonality was significantly elevated in non-responders.

Blood cells were analyzed directly, without culture or expansion. J gave up 4 bases and V 6 bases, and 6 bases lay outside the gene matches. CDR3 size: 15 residues. Germline CDR1 is LNHDA and CDR2 is SQIVND (reference sequence). This table comes from immunoSEQ multiplex PCR, and its TCRdb copy is limited to in-frame clones, with some not included. Of around 6,500 clones detected, around 73% appear once; the ten largest clones hold approximately 3.3%. As for this clone: Its antigen is undetermined.

The source of this sequence is a person aged 40 to 85 with oral cavity squamous cell carcinoma. Sequenced here: PBMCs, sampled before nivolumab (anti-PD-1) treatment. This chain joins TRBV19 and TRBJ1-4; TRBD1 aligns across 9 bases. CDR3 coding DNA: TGTGCCAGTAGCGGGACAGGGATTCGTAATGAAAAACTGTTTTTT. Translation gives CASSGTGIRNEKLFF.